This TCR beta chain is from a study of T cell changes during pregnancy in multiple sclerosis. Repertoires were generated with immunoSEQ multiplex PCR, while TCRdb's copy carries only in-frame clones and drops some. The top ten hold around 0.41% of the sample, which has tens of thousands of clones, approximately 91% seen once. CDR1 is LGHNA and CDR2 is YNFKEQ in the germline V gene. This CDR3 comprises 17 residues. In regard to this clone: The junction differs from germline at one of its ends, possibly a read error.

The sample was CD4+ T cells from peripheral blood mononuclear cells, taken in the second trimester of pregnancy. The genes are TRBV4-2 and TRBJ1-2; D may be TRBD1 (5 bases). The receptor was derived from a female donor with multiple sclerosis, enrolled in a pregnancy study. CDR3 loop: CAGSQGPGRQENYGYTF. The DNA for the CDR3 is TGTGCCGGCAGCCAAGGGCCAGGGCGGCAGGAGAACTATGGCTACACCTTC.